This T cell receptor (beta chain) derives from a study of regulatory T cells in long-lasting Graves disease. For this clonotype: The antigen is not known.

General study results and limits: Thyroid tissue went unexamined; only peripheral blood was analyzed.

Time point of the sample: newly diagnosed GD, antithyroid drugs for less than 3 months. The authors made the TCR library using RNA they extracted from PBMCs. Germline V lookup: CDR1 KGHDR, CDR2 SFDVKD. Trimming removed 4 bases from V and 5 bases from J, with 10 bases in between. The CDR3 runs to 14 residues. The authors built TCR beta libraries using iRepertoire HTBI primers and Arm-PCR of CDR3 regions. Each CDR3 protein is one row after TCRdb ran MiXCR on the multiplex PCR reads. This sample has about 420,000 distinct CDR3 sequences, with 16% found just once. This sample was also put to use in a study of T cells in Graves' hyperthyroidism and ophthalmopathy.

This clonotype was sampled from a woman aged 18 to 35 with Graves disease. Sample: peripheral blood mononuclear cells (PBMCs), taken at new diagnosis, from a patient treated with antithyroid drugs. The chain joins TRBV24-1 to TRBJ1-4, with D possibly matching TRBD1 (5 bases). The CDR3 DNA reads TGTGCCACCAGTGACCCCAGACAGAATGAAAAACTGTTTTTT. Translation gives CATSDPRQNEKLFF.